The 26 T cell receptor beta chains below were found in one sample sequenced in a study of control samples from healthy donors and cancer patients. Produced via immunoSEQ multiplex PCR; TCRdb's table is partial and in-frame only. The table lists about 150,000 clones, 85% to 95% of them singletons, with approximately 15% in the top ten. The source material was PBMCs. These TCRs come from a man aged 55 to 70 with colorectal cancer.

The chain employs TRBV10-3 and TRBJ1-6; 11 nucleotides line up with TRBD1. Germline CDR1 reads ENHRY; CDR2 reads SYGVKD. This CDR3 contains 16 residues. J was trimmed by 9 bases and V by 3 bases; bases with no gene match: 7. The CDR3 loop reads CAISDSGTGGRSPLHF. The CDR3, as DNA: TGTGCCATCAGTGATTCCGGGACAGGGGGTCGTTCACCCCTCCACTTT.

The chain links TRBV6-2 or TRBV6-3 to TRBJ2-7; tentative D call: TRBD2 (5 bases). Trimming took off 2 bases at V and 1 base at J, with 9 bases between the two ends. CDR1 and CDR2 from the germline V gene are MNHEY and SVGEGT. The CDR3 covers 14 residues. The CDR3 bases are TGTGCCAGCAGTTACGAGGGCGGGTCCTACGAGCAGTACTTC. Translation gives CASSYEGGSYEQYF.

The chain uses TRBV5-4 and TRBJ1-2; the match to TRBD1 covers 10 bases. Losses at the gene ends were 3 bases for V and 0 bases for J; bases not matched to a gene: 8. The CDR3 runs to 17 residues. From germline, CDR1 is SGHNT and CDR2 YYREEE (reference sequence). As DNA, the CDR3 is TGTGCCAGCAGCTCCGGGACAGGGGTGTTTGCTAACTATGGCTACACCTTC. This codes for CASSSGTGVFANYGYTF.

V is TRBV29-1 and J is TRBJ1-2; no definite D call. CDR1 and CDR2 (germline): SQVTM, ANQGSEA. The germline V and J ends were trimmed by 0 bases and 6 bases, with 8 bases remaining between them. The CDR3 contains 12 residues. This CDR3 is CSVEDLGNGYTF. Written as DNA, the CDR3 is TGCAGCGTTGAAGATCTCGGGAATGGCTACACCTTC.

This clone was recorded only once. The sample holds other DNA sequences that translate to the same CDR3. CDR3 coding DNA: TGTGCCAGTAGTATAGTTGGGAATTCCTACGAGCAGTACTTC. This encodes CASSIVGNSYEQYF. The chain couples TRBV19 to TRBJ2-7, with unresolved D. Germline assignment: CDR1 LNHDA and CDR2 SQIVND (reference sequence). V shed 1 base and J shed 1 base, with 8 bases lying between them. This CDR3 comprises 14 residues.

This clone was seen a handful of times. The junction and the germline gene differ at one end; a read error may be behind it. Different DNA sequences within this sample yield the same CDR3. This rearrangement joins TRBV18 to TRBJ1-1, with D possibly being TRBD1 (6 bases). There are 13 residues in the CDR3. Germline CDR1 and CDR2: KGHSH and LQKENI. The CDR3 nucleotides read TGTGCCAGCTCGCCACAGGGGAACACTGAAGCTTTCTTT. It yields the protein CASSPQGNTEAFF.

J is TRBJ2-3 and V is TRBV5-5; 9 positions match TRBD2. J lost 1 base, V lost 4 bases, and 10 bases had no gene match. Germline V CDR1 and CDR2: SGHKS, YYEKEE (reference sequence). This CDR3 is built from 17 residues. CDR3 nucleotide sequence: TGTGCCAGCAGCCTTGGGAGCGGGGGGTACGGCACAGATACGCAGTATTTT. Encoded protein: CASSLGSGGYGTDTQYF.

J is TRBJ1-2 and V is TRBV19, with D perhaps matching TRBD1 (6 bases). The V end lost 1 base, the J end lost 8 bases, and 14 bases lay between the germline ends. CDR3 size: 14 residues. The V gene's germline CDR1 is LNHDA and CDR2 SQIVND (reference sequence). CDR3 DNA sequence: TGTGCCAGTAGTATAGCGGGGGGCCTAAGGGGCTACACCTTC. Protein: CASSIAGGLRGYTF.

The chain combines TRBV3-1 (or the pseudogene TRBV3-2) with TRBJ1-2, with unresolved D. Deletions cut 6 bases from V and 7 bases from J, with 9 bases between. The CDR3 sequence is 11 residues long. CDR1 is LGHDT and CDR2 is YNNKEL in the germline V gene (reference sequence). CDR3 in amino acids: CASSTTRGYTF. CDR3 DNA sequence: TGTGCCAGCAGTACGACCCGTGGCTACACCTTC.

This chain uses TRBV11-2 with TRBJ1-1; unclear D gene. V lost 6 bases, J lost 7 bases, and 12 bases lay in between. CDR1 is SGHAT, CDR2 FQNNGV, per germline. The CDR3 has 12 amino acids. Here the CDR3 reads CASRRERSEAFF. The CDR3 DNA sequence: TGTGCCAGCAGGCGGGAGAGGAGTGAAGCTTTCTTT. Together with reference TRBV11-2 and TRBJ1-1, the CDR3 gives the full variable domain: EAGVAQSPRYKIIEKRQSVAFWCNPISGHATLYWYQQILGQGPKLLIQFQNNGVVDDSQLPKDRFSAERLKGVDSTLKIQPAKLEDSAVYLCASRRERSEAFFGQGTRLTVV.

The chain carries TRBV7-9 and TRBJ1-1; TRBD1 might be the D (6 bases). V was cut by 5 bases and J by 4 bases, with 17 bases left in between. Germline V gene data show CDR1 as SEHNR and CDR2 as FQNEAQ (reference sequence). The CDR3 totals 15 residues. CDR3 DNA: TGTGCCAGCAGCCCGGTCACAGGGCTAGGCACTGAAGCTTTCTTT. It codes for CASSPVTGLGTEAFF.

The chain links TRBV28 to TRBJ2-5; 8 bases map to TRBD2. The CDR3 has 15 amino acids. Germline CDR1 is MDHEN and CDR2 is SYDVKM. Trimming at V came to 11 bases and at J to 2 bases, leaving 13 bases not matched to a gene. This CDR3 reads CAGRPGGRGQETQYF. The CDR3, as DNA: TGTGCCGGTCGGCCGGGGGGGCGTGGACAAGAGACCCAGTACTTC.

This clone was seen a few times. The chain combines TRBV7-2 with TRBJ1-5, with D possibly matching TRBD1 (6 bases). There are 14 residues in the CDR3. Germline-derived CDR1 and CDR2 are SGHTA and FQGNSA. V gave up 2 bases and J gave up 1 base, with 6 bases separating them. The CDR3 reads CASSLTGSNQPQHF. The CDR3 bases are TGTGCCAGCAGCTTAACAGGGAGCAATCAGCCCCAGCATTTT.

The chain is built from TRBV27 and TRBJ1-2; 7 bases map to TRBD1. The CDR3 contains 14 residues. Germline CDR1 and CDR2: MNHEY and SMNVEV (reference sequence). The ends lost 7 bases at V and 8 bases at J; junction bases unmatched: 13. CDR3 nucleotide sequence: TGTGCCAGCAACTCTCTCCGGGACAGCCGCGGCTACACCTTC. It encodes CASNSLRDSRGYTF.

The V and J genes are TRBV2 and TRBJ1-2; 7 bases are a match to TRBD1. The CDR3 runs 16 residues. Germline CDR1 reads SNHLY; CDR2 reads FYNNEI. V lost 6 bases to trimming and J lost 6 bases; unmatched junction nucleotides: 16. CDR3 sequence reads: CASRAGQRSQKNGYTF. CDR3 nucleotide sequence: TGTGCCAGCAGAGCGGGACAGCGGTCACAGAAGAATGGCTACACCTTC.

The chain recombines TRBV19 with TRBJ2-1; D tentatively reads TRBD1 or TRBD2 (6 bases each). Trimming removed 5 bases at V and 6 bases at J, with 17 bases between. The CDR3 has 15 residues. CDR1 and CDR2 (germline): LNHDA, SQIVND (reference sequence). CDR3 nucleotides: TGTGCCAGTAGTCCTACGCTGGGGGGCTTCAATGAGCAGTTCTTC. Amino acid sequence: CASSPTLGGFNEQFF.

The chain recombines TRBV9 with TRBJ2-7; 9 positions agree with TRBD1. Germline values: CDR1 SGDLS, CDR2 YYNGEE. The CDR3 has 16 amino acids. The ends lost 1 base at V and 4 bases at J; junction bases unmatched: 9. The CDR3 spells CASSVTTGTGPYEQYF. CDR3 in DNA: TGTGCCAGCAGCGTAACGACCGGGACAGGGCCTTACGAGCAGTACTTC.

The rearrangement uses TRBV9 and TRBJ1-1; 8 bases are a match to TRBD1. J was trimmed by 7 bases and V by 2 bases; bases with no gene match: 10. Germline CDR1 reads SGDLS; CDR2 reads YYNGEE. CDR3 length: 15 amino acids. CDR3 nucleotide sequence: TGTGCCAGCAGCGTTCAGGGGGCAATAGAAGATGAAGCTTTCTTT. Encoded protein: CASSVQGAIEDEAFF. The full variable domain, completed using reference TRBV9 and TRBJ1-1, is DSGVTQTPKHLITATGQRVTLRCSPRSGDLSVYWYQQSLDQGLQFLIQYYNGEERAKGNILERFSAQQFPDLHSELNLSSLELGDSALYFCASSVQGAIEDEAFFGQGTRLTVV.

V is TRBV7-2 and J is TRBJ1-1; possibly TRBD1 for D (5 bases). This CDR3 has 13 amino acids. V was trimmed by 5 bases and J by 4 bases, leaving 11 bases between them. Germline V lookup: CDR1 SGHTA, CDR2 FQGNSA. CDR3 loop: CASSQGKGTEAFF. DNA for the CDR3: TGTGCCAGCAGCCAGGGAAAAGGCACTGAAGCTTTCTTT.

The chain employs TRBV28 and TRBJ2-2, with unresolved D. The CDR3 loop spans 15 amino acids. Trimming left V 3 bases short and J 3 bases short, with 11 bases between. CDR1 MDHEN and CDR2 SYDVKM come from the germline V gene. The CDR3 spells CASSFWGQDTGELFF. As DNA, the CDR3 is TGTGCCAGCAGTTTCTGGGGTCAGGACACCGGGGAGCTGTTTTTT. Variable domain in full (rest from reference TRBV28 and TRBJ2-2): DVKVTQSSRYLVKRTGEKVFLECVQDMDHENMFWYRQDPGLGLRLIYFSYDVKMKEKGDIPEGYSVSREKKERFSLILESASTNQTSMYLCASSFWGQDTGELFFGEGSRLTVL.

Here the CDR3 DNA reads TGTGCCAGCAGCCGACGGGACAGGGGGCGCAAGGACTATGGCTACACCTTC. Protein product: CASSRRDRGRKDYGYTF. The chain uses TRBV14 and TRBJ1-2, with 12 bases identical to TRBD1. Germline loops: CDR1 SGHDN, CDR2 FVKESK. The V and J ends lost 4 bases and 3 bases, in that order; junction bases with no gene match: 9. This CDR3 has 17 residues.

This chain uses TRBV6-2 or TRBV6-3 with TRBJ1-5, with D perhaps matching TRBD1 (5 bases). Germline CDR1 is MNHEY and CDR2 is SVGEGT. V lost 0 bases, J lost 6 bases, and 12 bases lay in between. This CDR3 spans 15 amino acids. The CDR3 region is CASSYSEAGRQPQHF. CDR3 nucleotide sequence: TGTGCCAGCAGTTACTCGGAGGCAGGGCGTCAGCCCCAGCATTTT.

The V and J genes are TRBV7-9 and TRBJ1-3; D uncertain. V was clipped by 6 bases and J by 4 bases, with 13 bases between them. There are 14 residues in the CDR3. Germline CDR1 and CDR2: SEHNR and FQNEAQ (reference sequence). The CDR3 reads CASSFRETGNTIYF. CDR3 in DNA: TGTGCCAGCAGTTTTAGAGAGACGGGAAACACCATATATTTT.

The gene calls are TRBV7-6 and TRBJ1-3; 10 bases match TRBD1. The J segment lost 2 bases and the V segment lost 2 bases, leaving 3 bases of the junction unmatched. CDR3 length: 16 residues. Germline V gene sequence: CDR1 SGHVS, CDR2 FNYEAQ. CDR3 residues: CASSLSGQGTGNTIYF. CDR3 nucleotide sequence: TGTGCCAGCAGCTTATCGGGACAGGGGACTGGAAACACCATATATTTT.

This clone came up a few times. This chain links TRBV6-5 with TRBJ1-5; a weak D match, TRBD1 (5 bases). Germline-derived CDR1 and CDR2 are MNHEY and SVGAGI. This CDR3 region has 13 residues. The V and J ends lost 8 bases and 9 bases respectively, with 17 bases between them. The CDR3 protein is CASPWGVRGPQHF. CDR3 sequence (DNA): TGTGCCAGCCCATGGGGGGTCCGGGGGCCCCAGCATTTT.

This rearrangement joins TRBV7-8 to TRBJ1-5; the D gene is possibly TRBD1 (6 bases). Germline V CDR1 and CDR2: SGHVS, FQNEAQ. With 5 bases removed from V and 3 bases from J, the gap between germline ends came to 14 bases. This CDR3 has 15 residues. The DNA of the CDR3 is TGTGCCAGCAGCAACGACGGACAGTCCAATCAGCCCCAGCATTTT. As protein: CASSNDGQSNQPQHF.